This TCR beta chain came from a study of shared clonotypes between healthy human individuals. Across the whole study: Each donor contributed plates that comprised three CD4 naive, three CD4 memory, two CD8 naive and one CD8 memory.

Here immunoSEQ multiplex PCR was the method, and the copy in TCRdb shows in-frame clones only, minus some. The sample consists of around 2.3 million clones, approximately 96% of them appearing once. General observations from the study: Generally, naive subsets (rather than memory subsets) showed larger estimated richness. Four donors held approximately 4.5% of naive CD4 clonotypes in common.

In the case of this clone: Antigen unknown.

Losses at the gene ends were 6 bases for V and 5 bases for J; bases not matched to a gene: 7. The CDR3 covers 15 residues. CDR1 is MNHNY and CDR2 is SVGAGI in the germline V gene (reference sequence). Input material: naive CD4+ T cells sorted from blood. The subset is: CD45RA+ positively selected. The sequence was collected from a man aged 18 to 30 in good health. The rearrangement uses TRBV6-6 and TRBJ2-5; 12 bases agree with TRBD2. This CDR3 reads CASRKLAGGVETQYF. The CDR3 bases are TGTGCCAGCAGGAAACTAGCGGGGGGAGTGGAGACCCAGTACTTC.